This TCR beta chain appears in the sequencing data of a study of T-cell memory formation after mild COVID-19. Study in general: Most TCR clusters belonged to a single donor. Study-level results: Day 15 to 85 contracting clones showed balanced CD4/CD8; later expanders leaned CD4+. In pre-infection memory, a portion of responding clones appeared, which suggested that cross-reactive memory joined.

TCRdb independently ran MiXCR on the 5' RACE reads; one entry per CDR3 protein. The sample lists tens of thousands of distinct CDR3 sequences, about 15% seen once, with 30% to 35% in the top ten. This clonotype was counted a few times. The target antigen is unknown. This receptor was identified in an adult woman who had mild COVID-19 (a few samples of this study predate the infection). Cell type and time point are not known. The sequenced sample consisted of PBMCs or a T cell subset sorted from them (not recorded which).

CDR3: CASRDRERATDTQYF. CDR3 coding DNA: TGTGCCAGCAGGGACCGGGAGCGGGCCACAGATACGCAGTATTTT. The chain recombines TRBV25-1 with TRBJ2-3; tentative D call: TRBD2 (6 bases). Per the germline V gene, CDR1 is MGHDK and CDR2 is SYGVNS. The CDR3 is 15 residues long. V dropped 6 bases and J dropped 2 bases, with 15 bases sitting between them.